What follows is one TCR beta chain and its context. In the authors' workflow: How many nucleated cells were present was estimated from reference gene primer amplification. Clones were read by immunoSEQ multiplex PCR, and TCRdb kept only the in-frame ones, dropping some. D and trimming come from the DNA, and the V and J calls and clone size come from that table. This table holds fewer than 45,000 clones, roughly 80% found once. The germline V gene has CDR1 SQVTM and CDR2 ANQGSEA. The CDR3 covers 13 residues. J gave up 0 bases and V 6 bases, and 4 bases lay outside the gene matches. This sample was included in a study of blood T cell repertoires in COVID-19. Study overall: COVID-19 samples collected from the United States, Italy and Spain covered acute and convalescent phases. Nucleic acid was either cDNA or gDNA, and it came from T cells, B-cell-depleted T cells, or PBMCs.

This rearrangement joins TRBV29-1 to TRBJ2-5, with 7 bases matching TRBD1. The sequence was collected from a man in his fifties with active COVID-19. The specimen sequenced was peripheral blood. CDR3 amino acids: CSVAGTDQETQYF. In nucleotides, the CDR3 is TGCAGCGTCGCCGGGACAGACCAAGAGACCCAGTACTTC.